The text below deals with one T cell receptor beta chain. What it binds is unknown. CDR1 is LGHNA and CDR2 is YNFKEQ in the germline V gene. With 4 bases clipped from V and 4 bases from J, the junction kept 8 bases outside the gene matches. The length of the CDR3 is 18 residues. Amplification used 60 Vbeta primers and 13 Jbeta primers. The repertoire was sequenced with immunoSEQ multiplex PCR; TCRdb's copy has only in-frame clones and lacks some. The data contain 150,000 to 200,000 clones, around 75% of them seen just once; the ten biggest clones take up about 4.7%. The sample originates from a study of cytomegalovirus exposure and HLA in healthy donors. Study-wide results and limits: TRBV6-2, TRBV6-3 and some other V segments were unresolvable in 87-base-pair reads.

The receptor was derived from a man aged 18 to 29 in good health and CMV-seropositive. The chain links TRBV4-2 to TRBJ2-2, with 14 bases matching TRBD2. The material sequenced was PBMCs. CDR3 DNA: TGTGCCAGCAGCCGAAGCTCGGGACTAGCGGGGGCCACCGGGGAGCTGTTTTTT. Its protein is CASSRSSGLAGATGELFF.